This T cell receptor beta chain was identified in a study of blood T cell repertoires in COVID-19. Overall study: Spain, Italy and the United States supplied samples that represented acute and convalescent COVID-19.

TCRdb keeps only in-frame clones here, not all; method: immunoSEQ multiplex PCR. The sample shows approximately 130,000 clones, approximately 87% of them seen only once. The germline gives CDR1 SGHKS, CDR2 YYEKEE (reference sequence). The junction had 5 bases not matched to a gene; V was cut back by 3 bases and J by 12 bases. This CDR3 is 11 amino acids long. Sequenced material: peripheral blood. The origin of this receptor is a man aged 55 to 70 with acute or convalescent COVID-19. The chain uses TRBV5-5 and TRBJ2-5, with TRBD1 matching 7 bases. The CDR3 DNA reads TGTGCCAGCAGCTCGACAGGGTGGGAGTACTTC. This codes for CASSSTGWEYF.